This TCR beta chain was documented in a study of blood T cell repertoires in COVID-19. About the research overall: T cells, B-cell-depleted T cells, or PBMCs supplied cDNA or gDNA.

In the original workflow: Reference gene primer amplification gave estimated nucleated cell counts. Using immunoSEQ multiplex PCR, the repertoire was profiled, and TCRdb retains in-frame clones only, with some absent. D and trimming come from the DNA, and the V and J calls and clone size come from that table. The sample holds almost 300,000 clones, roughly 86% seen once. Patients at the Seattle site were enrolled during active infection and followed longitudinally. This CDR3 spans 13 amino acids. In germline, CDR1 is MGHRA, CDR2 YSYEKL. Trimming removed 4 bases from V and 0 bases from J, with 7 bases in between.

The origin of this receptor is a woman in her twenties or thirties with COVID-19, enrolled during active disease. Sequencing was performed on peripheral blood. The J gene is TRBJ2-7, the V gene TRBV4-1, with D possibly being TRBD1 (6 bases). The CDR3 region is CASSPGVSYEQYF. CDR3 bases: TGCGCCAGCAGCCCAGGGGTCTCCTACGAGCAGTACTTC.